This T cell receptor beta chain is from a study of cytomegalovirus exposure and HLA in healthy donors. PCR involved 60 Vbeta and 13 Jbeta primers. Using immunoSEQ multiplex PCR, the repertoire was profiled, and TCRdb retains in-frame clones only, with some absent. The ten most abundant clones cover 3% to 4% of a sample with tens of thousands of clones. This sequence originates from a female donor in good health and CMV-seropositive. The source material was PBMCs.

CDR3 coding DNA: TGCGCCAGCAGCCCTCCTCTGGGGGCGATTAGCCAAGAGACCCAGTACTTC. It codes for CASSPPLGAISQETQYF. The chain has TRBV4-1 and TRBJ2-5; D is possibly TRBD1 (6 bases). Trimming removed 4 bases at V and 1 base at J, with 19 bases between. The CDR3 spans 17 residues. The V gene's germline CDR1 is MGHRA and CDR2 YSYEKL.